The entry below describes one TCR beta chain. The data stem from a study of T cell changes during pregnancy in multiple sclerosis. Profiled with immunoSEQ multiplex PCR; TCRdb holds only in-frame clones, not every one. The table has tens of thousands of clones, 90% seen once. Germline assignment: CDR1 SGHDN and CDR2 FVKESK. Trimming pared 0 bases from V and 3 bases from J, leaving 6 bases between. This CDR3 spans 13 amino acids. The V and J genes are TRBV14 and TRBJ2-7; D is ambiguous. The sequencing here drew on CD8+ T cells from peripheral blood mononuclear cells, taken before pregnancy. This TCR was sampled from a female donor with multiple sclerosis, enrolled in a pregnancy study. In DNA form, the CDR3 reads TGTGCCAGCAGCCAAGATCTAGACTACGAGCAGTACTTC. Translation gives CASSQDLDYEQYF.